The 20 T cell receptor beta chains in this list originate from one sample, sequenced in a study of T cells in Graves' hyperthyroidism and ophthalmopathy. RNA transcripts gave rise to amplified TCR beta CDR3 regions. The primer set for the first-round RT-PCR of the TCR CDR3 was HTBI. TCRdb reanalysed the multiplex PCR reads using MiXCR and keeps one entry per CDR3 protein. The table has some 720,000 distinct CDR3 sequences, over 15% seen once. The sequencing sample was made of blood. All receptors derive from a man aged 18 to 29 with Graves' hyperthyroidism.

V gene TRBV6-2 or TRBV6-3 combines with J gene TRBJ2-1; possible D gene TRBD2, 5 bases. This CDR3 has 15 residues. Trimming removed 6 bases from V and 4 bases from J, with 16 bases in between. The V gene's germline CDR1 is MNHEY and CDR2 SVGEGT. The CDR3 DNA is TGTGCCAGCAGCCGGCAGAGCGGAACTTACAATGAGCAGTTCTTC. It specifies CASSRQSGTYNEQFF.

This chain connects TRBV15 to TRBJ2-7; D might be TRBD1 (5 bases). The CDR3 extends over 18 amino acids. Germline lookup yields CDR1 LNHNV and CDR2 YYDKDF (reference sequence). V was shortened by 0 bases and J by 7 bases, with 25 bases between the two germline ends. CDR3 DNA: TGTGCCACCAGCAGAGACGATCGTACAGGCCACCTAGGTGAAGAGCAGTACTTC. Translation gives CATSRDDRTGHLGEEQYF.

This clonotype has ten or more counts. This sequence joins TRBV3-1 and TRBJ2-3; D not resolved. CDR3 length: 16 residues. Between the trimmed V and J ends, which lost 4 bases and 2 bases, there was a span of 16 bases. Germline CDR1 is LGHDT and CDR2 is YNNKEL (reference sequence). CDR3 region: CASSPSSAKDTDTQYF. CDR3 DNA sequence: TGTGCCAGCAGCCCTAGTTCTGCAAAAGACACAGATACGCAGTATTTT.

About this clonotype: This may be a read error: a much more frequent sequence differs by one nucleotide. The CDR3 here is CATKGTEALF. The DNA for the CDR3 is TGTGCCACCAAGGGTACTGAAGCTCTCTTT. The rearrangement links TRBV15 to TRBJ1-1; D uncertain. This CDR3 is built from 10 residues. Germline values: CDR1 LNHNV, CDR2 YYDKDF (reference sequence).

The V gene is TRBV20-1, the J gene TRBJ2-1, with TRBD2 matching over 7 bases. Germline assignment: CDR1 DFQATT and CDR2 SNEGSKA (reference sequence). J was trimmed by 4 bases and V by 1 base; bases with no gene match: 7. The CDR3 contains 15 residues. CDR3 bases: TGCAGTGCTAGAGTGGGAGGGAGGGAATACAATGAGCAGTTCTTC. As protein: CSARVGGREYNEQFF.

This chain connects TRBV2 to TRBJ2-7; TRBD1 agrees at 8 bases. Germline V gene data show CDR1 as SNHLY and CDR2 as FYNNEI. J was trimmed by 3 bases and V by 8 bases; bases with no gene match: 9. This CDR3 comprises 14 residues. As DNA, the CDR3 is TGTGCCAGCCGACCGGACAGGGCAGTCTACGAGCAGTACTTC. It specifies CASRPDRAVYEQYF.

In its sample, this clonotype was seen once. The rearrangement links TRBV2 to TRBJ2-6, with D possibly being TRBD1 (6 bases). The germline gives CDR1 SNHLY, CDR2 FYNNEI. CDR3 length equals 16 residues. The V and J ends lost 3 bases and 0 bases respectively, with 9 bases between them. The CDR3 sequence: CASSDRTVSGANVLTF. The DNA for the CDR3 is TGTGCCAGCAGTGACCGGACAGTCTCTGGGGCCAACGTCCTGACTTTC. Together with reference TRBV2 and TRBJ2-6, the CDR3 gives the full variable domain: EPEVTQTPSHQVTQMGQEVILRCVPISNHLYFYWYRQILGQKVEFLVSFYNNEISEKSEIFDDQFSVERPDGSNFTLKIRSTKLEDSAMYFCASSDRTVSGANVLTFGAGSRLTVL.

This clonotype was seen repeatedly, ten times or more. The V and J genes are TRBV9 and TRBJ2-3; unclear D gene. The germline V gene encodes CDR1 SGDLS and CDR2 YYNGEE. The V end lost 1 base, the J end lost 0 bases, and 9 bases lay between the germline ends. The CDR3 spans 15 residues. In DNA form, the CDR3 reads TGTGCCAGCAGCGTATCGCCAGCTAGCACAGATACGCAGTATTTT. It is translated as CASSVSPASTDTQYF.

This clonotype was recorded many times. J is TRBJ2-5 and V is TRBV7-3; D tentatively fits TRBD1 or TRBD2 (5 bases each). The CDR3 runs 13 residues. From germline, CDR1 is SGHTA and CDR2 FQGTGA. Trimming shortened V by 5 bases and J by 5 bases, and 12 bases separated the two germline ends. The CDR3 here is CASSRDPRETQYF. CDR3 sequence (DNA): TGTGCCAGCAGCCGGGACCCCCGGGAGACCCAGTACTTC.

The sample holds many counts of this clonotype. The CDR3 coding sequence is TGCAGTGCTAGAGCAGTGGGGACAGGGGGCATCACCGGGGAGCTGTTTTTT. The encoded protein is CSARAVGTGGITGELFF. V usage is TRBV20-1 and J usage is TRBJ2-2, with 12 bases fitting TRBD1. V dropped 1 base and J dropped 4; count of bases not matched to a gene: 7. The V gene's germline CDR1 is DFQATT and CDR2 SNEGSKA (reference sequence). This CDR3 comprises 17 residues.

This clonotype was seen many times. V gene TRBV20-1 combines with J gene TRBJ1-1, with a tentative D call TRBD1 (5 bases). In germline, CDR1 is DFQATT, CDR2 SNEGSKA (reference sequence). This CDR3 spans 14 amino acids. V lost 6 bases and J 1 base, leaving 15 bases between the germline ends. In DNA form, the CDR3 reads TGCAGTGCAGATCAGGGTCTCTGGAACACTGAAGCTTTCTTT. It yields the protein CSADQGLWNTEAFF.

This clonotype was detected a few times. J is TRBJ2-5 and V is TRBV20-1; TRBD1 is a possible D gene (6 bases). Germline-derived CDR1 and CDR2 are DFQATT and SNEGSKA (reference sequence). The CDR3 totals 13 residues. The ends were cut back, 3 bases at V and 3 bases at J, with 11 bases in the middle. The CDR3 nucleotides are TGCAGTGCTAGGAGGGCAGGGGAAGAGACCCAGTACTTC. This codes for CSARRAGEETQYF.

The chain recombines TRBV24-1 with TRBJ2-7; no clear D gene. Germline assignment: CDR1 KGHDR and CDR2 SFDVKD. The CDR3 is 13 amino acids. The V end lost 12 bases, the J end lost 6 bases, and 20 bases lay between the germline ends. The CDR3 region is CAPRHSCHGEQYF. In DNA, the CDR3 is TGTGCCCCCCGACACTCCTGCCATGGCGAGCAGTACTTC.

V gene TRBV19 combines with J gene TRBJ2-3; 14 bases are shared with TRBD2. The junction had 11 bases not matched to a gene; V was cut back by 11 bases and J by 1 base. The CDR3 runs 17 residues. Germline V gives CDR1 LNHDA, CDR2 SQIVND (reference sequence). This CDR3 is CASTGTSGREGTDTQYF. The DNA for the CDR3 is TGTGCCTCCACCGGGACTAGCGGGAGAGAGGGCACAGATACGCAGTATTTT.

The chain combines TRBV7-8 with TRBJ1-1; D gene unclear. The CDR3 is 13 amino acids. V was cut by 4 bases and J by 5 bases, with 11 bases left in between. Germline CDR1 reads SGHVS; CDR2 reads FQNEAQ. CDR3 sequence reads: CASSSLGRTEAFF. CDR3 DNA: TGTGCCAGCAGCTCCCTTGGACGAACTGAAGCTTTCTTT.

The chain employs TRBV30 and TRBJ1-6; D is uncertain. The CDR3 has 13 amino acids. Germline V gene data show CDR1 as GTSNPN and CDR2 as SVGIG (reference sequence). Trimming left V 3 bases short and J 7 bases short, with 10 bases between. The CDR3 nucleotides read TGTGCCTGGAGCCCGAGCACGAATTCACCCCTCCACTTT. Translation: CAWSPSTNSPLHF. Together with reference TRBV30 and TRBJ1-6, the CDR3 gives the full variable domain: SQTIHQWPATLVQPVGSPLSLECTVEGTSNPNLYWYRQAAGRGLQLLFYSVGIGQISSEVPQNLSASRPQDRQFILSSKKLLLSDSGFYLCAWSPSTNSPLHFGNGTRLTVT.

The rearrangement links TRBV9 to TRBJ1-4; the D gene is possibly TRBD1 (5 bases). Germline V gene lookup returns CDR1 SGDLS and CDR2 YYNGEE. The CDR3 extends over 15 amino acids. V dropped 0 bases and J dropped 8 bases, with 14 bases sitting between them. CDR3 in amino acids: CASSVVPDSFEKLFF. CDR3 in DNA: TGTGCCAGCAGCGTAGTGCCCGACAGTTTCGAAAAACTGTTTTTT.

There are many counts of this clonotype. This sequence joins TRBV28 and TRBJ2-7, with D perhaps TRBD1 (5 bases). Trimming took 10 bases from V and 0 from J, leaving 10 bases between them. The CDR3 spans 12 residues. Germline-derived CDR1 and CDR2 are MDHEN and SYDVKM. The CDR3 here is CATQTASYEQYF. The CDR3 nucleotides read TGTGCCACCCAGACAGCCTCCTACGAGCAGTACTTC.

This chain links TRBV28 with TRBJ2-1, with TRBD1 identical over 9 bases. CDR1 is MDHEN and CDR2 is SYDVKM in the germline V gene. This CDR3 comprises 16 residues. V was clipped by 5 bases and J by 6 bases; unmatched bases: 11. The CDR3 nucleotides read TGTGCCAGCAGTGATCCGGACAGGGGCGTTGTCAATGAGCAGTTCTTC. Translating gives CASSDPDRGVVNEQFF.

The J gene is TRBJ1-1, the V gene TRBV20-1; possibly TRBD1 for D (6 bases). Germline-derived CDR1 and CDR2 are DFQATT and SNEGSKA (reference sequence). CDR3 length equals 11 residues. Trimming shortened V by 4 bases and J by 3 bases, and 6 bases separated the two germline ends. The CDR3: CSAKGDTEAFF. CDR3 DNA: TGCAGTGCTAAGGGGGACACTGAAGCTTTCTTT.